This T cell receptor (beta chain) was obtained from a study of blood T cell repertoires in COVID-19. Germline V gene data show CDR1 as MNHEY and CDR2 as SMNVEV (reference sequence). The length of the CDR3 is 14 residues. The V and J ends lost 6 bases and 0 bases respectively, with 11 bases between them. Sequencing was performed with immunoSEQ multiplex PCR; in TCRdb, only in-frame clones are kept and a portion is missing. This repertoire shows 140,000 to 150,000 clones, 65% to 85% found once; its top ten account for 8.6%. The chain combines TRBV27 with TRBJ1-1; D gene unclear. This receptor was obtained from a man aged 45 to 65 with active or convalescent COVID-19. Specimen: peripheral blood. This chain's CDR3 is CASSPHGVNTEAFF. Here the CDR3 DNA reads TGTGCCAGCAGCCCCCACGGGGTGAACACTGAAGCTTTCTTT.